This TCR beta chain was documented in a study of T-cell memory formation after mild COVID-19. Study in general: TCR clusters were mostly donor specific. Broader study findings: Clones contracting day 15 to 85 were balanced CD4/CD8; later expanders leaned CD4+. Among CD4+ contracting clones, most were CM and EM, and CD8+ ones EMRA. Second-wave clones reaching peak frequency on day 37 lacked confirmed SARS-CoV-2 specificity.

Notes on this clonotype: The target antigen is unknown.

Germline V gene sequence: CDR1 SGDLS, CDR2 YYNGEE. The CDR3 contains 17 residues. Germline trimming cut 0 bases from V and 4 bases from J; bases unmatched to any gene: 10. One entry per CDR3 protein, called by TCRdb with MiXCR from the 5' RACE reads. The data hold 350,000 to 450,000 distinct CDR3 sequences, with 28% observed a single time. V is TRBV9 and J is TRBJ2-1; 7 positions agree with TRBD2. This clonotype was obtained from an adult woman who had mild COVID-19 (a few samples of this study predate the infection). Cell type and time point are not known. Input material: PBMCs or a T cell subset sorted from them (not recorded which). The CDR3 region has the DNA TGTGCCAGCAGCGTAGGTCTGGGCGGGAGCGGGTACAATGAGCAGTTCTTC. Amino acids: CASSVGLGGSGYNEQFF.